The 7 T cell receptor beta chains below were found in one sample sequenced in a study of blood T cell repertoires in COVID-19. The repertoire was sequenced with immunoSEQ multiplex PCR; TCRdb's copy has only in-frame clones and lacks some. The table lists approximately 180,000 clones, 70% to 90% of them singletons. The sample taken for sequencing was peripheral blood. All receptors come from a man in his 60s with acute or convalescent COVID-19.

The rearrangement joins TRBV18 to TRBJ1-3; the D gene is possibly TRBD1 (5 bases). Germline CDR1 is KGHSH and CDR2 is LQKENI. The CDR3 extends over 14 amino acids. The V gene lost 1 base and the J gene lost 1 base, with 5 bases spanning the gap. The chain's CDR3 is CASSPQGSGNTIYF. The CDR3 coding sequence is TGTGCCAGCTCACCACAGGGGTCTGGAAACACCATATATTTT.

The V call is TRBV6-5, the J call TRBJ2-7; 13 bases fit TRBD2. Looked up from germline, CDR1 is MNHEY and CDR2 is SVGAGI. This CDR3 is built from 15 residues. J was trimmed by 7 bases and V by 5 bases; bases with no gene match: 8. The CDR3 region has the DNA TGTGCCAGCAGTCAGGGACTAGCGGGGAGTGGTGAGCAGTACTTC. This codes for CASSQGLAGSGEQYF.

V usage is TRBV28 and J usage is TRBJ1-5, with 9 bases identical to TRBD1. J lost 7 bases, V lost 2 bases, and 9 bases had no gene match. This CDR3 comprises 16 residues. Germline V gives CDR1 MDHEN, CDR2 SYDVKM. For the CDR3, the DNA is TGTGCCAGCAGTTTACGGGACAGGGTTTGGGGCCAGCCCCAGCATTTT. Amino acid sequence: CASSLRDRVWGQPQHF.

The chain links TRBV3-1 (or the pseudogene TRBV3-2) to TRBJ1-4, with unresolved D. In germline, CDR1 is LGHDT, CDR2 YNNKEL (reference sequence). V was shortened by 3 bases and J by 3 bases, with 14 bases between the two germline ends. The CDR3 has 16 residues. CDR3 nucleotide sequence: TGTGCCAGCAGCCACAAAGGAGGGCGCGCTAATGAAAAACTGTTTTTT. Protein sequence: CASSHKGGRANEKLFF.

This sequence joins TRBV4-3 and TRBJ2-2; TRBD1 is a possible D gene (7 bases). CDR3 length equals 15 residues. The V and J ends lost 2 bases and 7 bases respectively, with 14 bases between them. The V gene's germline CDR1 is LGHNA and CDR2 YSLEER. In nucleotides, the CDR3 is TGCGCCAGCAGCCAACAACAGGGGCGGGGCGGGGAGCTGTTTTTT. This translates into CASSQQQGRGGELFF.

The chain carries TRBV19 and TRBJ2-7; a weak D match, TRBD1 (6 bases). CDR3 length: 13 amino acids. The germline V gene encodes CDR1 LNHDA and CDR2 SQIVND (reference sequence). With 4 bases removed from V and 5 bases from J, the gap between germline ends came to 12 bases. CDR3: CASSNVGADEQYF. The CDR3 coding sequence is TGTGCCAGTAGTAACGTGGGGGCGGACGAGCAGTACTTC.

The DNA for the CDR3 is TGTGCCAGTAGTATAGGGGTACAGCGGGGGCGGCCCCAGCATTTT. Protein sequence: CASSIGVQRGRPQHF. This chain connects TRBV19 to TRBJ1-5; D is perhaps TRBD1 (6 bases). V lost 1 base and J 9 bases, leaving 16 bases between the germline ends. The CDR3 runs 15 residues. Germline V gene data show CDR1 as LNHDA and CDR2 as SQIVND (reference sequence).